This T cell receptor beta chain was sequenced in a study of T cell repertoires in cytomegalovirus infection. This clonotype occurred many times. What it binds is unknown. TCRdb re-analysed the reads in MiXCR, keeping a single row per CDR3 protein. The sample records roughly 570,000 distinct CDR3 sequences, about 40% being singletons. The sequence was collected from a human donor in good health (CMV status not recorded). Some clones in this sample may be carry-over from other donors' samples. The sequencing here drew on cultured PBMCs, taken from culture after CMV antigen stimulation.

CDR3 sequence: CASSSRTVPYSNQPQHF. CDR3 in DNA: TGTGCCAGCAGCTCTCGGACAGTCCCTTATAGCAATCAGCCCCAGCATTTT. V is TRBV7-2 and J is TRBJ1-5, with a tentative D call TRBD1 (6 bases). The CDR3 runs 17 residues. V was cut by 4 bases and J by 0 bases, with 16 bases left in between. In germline, CDR1 is SGHTA, CDR2 FQGNSA.